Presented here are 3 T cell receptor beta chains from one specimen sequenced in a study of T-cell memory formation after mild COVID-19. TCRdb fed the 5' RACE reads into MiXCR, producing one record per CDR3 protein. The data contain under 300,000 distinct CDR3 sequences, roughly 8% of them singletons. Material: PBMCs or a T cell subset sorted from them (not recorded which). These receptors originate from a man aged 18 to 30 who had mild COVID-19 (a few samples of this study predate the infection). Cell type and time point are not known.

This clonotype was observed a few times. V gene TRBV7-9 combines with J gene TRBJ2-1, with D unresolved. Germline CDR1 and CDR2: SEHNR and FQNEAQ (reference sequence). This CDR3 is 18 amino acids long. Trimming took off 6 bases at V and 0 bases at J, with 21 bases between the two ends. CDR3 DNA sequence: TGTGCCAGCAGGCCTCAGTGGCGCACCCCGAGCTCCTACAATGAGCAGTTCTTC. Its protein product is CASRPQWRTPSSYNEQFF.

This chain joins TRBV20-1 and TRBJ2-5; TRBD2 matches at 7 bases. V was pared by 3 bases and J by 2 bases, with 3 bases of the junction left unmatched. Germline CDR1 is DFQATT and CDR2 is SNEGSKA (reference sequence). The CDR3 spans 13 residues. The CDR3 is CSARGDYQETQYF. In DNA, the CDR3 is TGCAGTGCTAGGGGGGACTATCAAGAGACCCAGTACTTC.

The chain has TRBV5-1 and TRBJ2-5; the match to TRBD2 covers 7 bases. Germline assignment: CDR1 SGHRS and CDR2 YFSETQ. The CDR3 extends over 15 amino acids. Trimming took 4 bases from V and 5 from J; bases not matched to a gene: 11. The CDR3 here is CASSGGERTKETQYF. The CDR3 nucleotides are TGCGCCAGCAGCGGGGGGGAGAGAACGAAGGAGACCCAGTACTTC.